The 12 T cell receptor beta chains presented below share a single source sample, sequenced in a study of blood T cell repertoires in COVID-19. Method: immunoSEQ multiplex PCR; TCRdb's copy keeps in-frame clones and lacks some. The data show 200,000 to 300,000 clones, with approximately 84% seen just once and around 2% held by the top ten. Material: peripheral blood. The receptors shown here come from a woman of 80 years or more with acute or convalescent COVID-19.

V gene TRBV9 combines with J gene TRBJ2-1; 10 positions agree with TRBD1. The CDR3 runs 14 residues. V trimming: 2 bases; J trimming: 6 bases; junction bases outside the gene matches: 2. In germline, CDR1 is SGDLS, CDR2 YYNGEE. For the CDR3, the DNA is TGTGCCAGCAGCGTCCGGGACAGGGGCAATGAGCAGTTCTTC. Protein product: CASSVRDRGNEQFF.

There are a few counts of this clone. Other DNA variants within this sample encode the same CDR3. The V and J genes are TRBV19 and TRBJ1-3, with D possibly matching TRBD1 (5 bases). Germline V gives CDR1 LNHDA, CDR2 SQIVND (reference sequence). The CDR3 length is 14 residues. Trimming removed 3 bases from V and 1 base from J, with 7 bases in between. CDR3 loop: CASSIGQSGNTIYF. CDR3 DNA: TGTGCCAGTAGTATCGGACAATCTGGAAACACCATATATTTT.

The gene calls are TRBV7-2 and TRBJ2-5, with 8 bases aligning to TRBD2. The germline CDR1 and CDR2 sequences are SGHTA and FQGNSA. After removal of 5 bases from V and 12 bases from J, the junction contained 14 bases not matched to a gene. This CDR3 comprises 14 residues. The CDR3 here is CASSPSAGAAGEYF. Here the CDR3 DNA reads TGTGCCAGCAGCCCATCAGCGGGGGCTGCTGGGGAGTACTTC.

There are a few counts of this clone. The chain uses TRBV11-2 and TRBJ2-2; 7 bases are shared with TRBD2. Trimming at V came to 6 bases and at J to 6 bases, leaving 13 bases not matched to a gene. The CDR3 has 16 amino acids. CDR1 is SGHAT, CDR2 FQNNGV, per germline. The CDR3 reads CASRGLDGGTSGELFF. CDR3 coding DNA: TGTGCCAGCAGGGGCCTCGACGGGGGGACGTCCGGGGAGCTGTTTTTT.

This clone was found a few times. The V call is TRBV4-2, the J call TRBJ1-4; D gene uncertain. Germline V gene data show CDR1 as LGHNA and CDR2 as YNFKEQ. The CDR3 covers 18 residues. V was cut by 1 base and J by 5 bases, with 20 bases left in between. DNA of the CDR3: TGTGCCAGCAGCCAAGGGATCGGAAGTGGGAGCGGGAATGAAAAACTGTTTTTT. As protein: CASSQGIGSGSGNEKLFF.

This clone has a single count. This chain joins TRBV12-3 or TRBV12-4 and TRBJ1-1; no reliable D call. CDR3 length equals 12 residues. V lost 1 base and J 10 bases, leaving 10 bases between the germline ends. The CDR3 reads CASSLEDGRAFF. DNA of the CDR3: TGTGCCAGCAGTTTAGAGGACGGGAGAGCTTTCTTT.

The chain uses TRBV6-5 and TRBJ2-7; 9 bases align to TRBD1. This CDR3 comprises 14 residues. Germline-derived CDR1 and CDR2 are MNHEY and SVGAGI. J lost 6 bases, V lost 5 bases, and 8 bases had no gene match. CDR3 nucleotides: TGTGCCAGCAGTAGGAACAGGGGGCGGTCCGAGCAGTACTTC. This gives the protein CASSRNRGRSEQYF.

Note on this clone: Additional DNA sequences in this sample encode the identical CDR3. The rearrangement uses TRBV15 and TRBJ1-6; 9 bases align to TRBD1. The CDR3 runs 15 residues. Germline V lookup: CDR1 LNHNV, CDR2 YYDKDF (reference sequence). Germline trimming cut 0 bases from V and 10 bases from J; bases unmatched to any gene: 4. The CDR3 nucleotides read TGTGCCACCAGCAGAGATCGGGACAGGGTCTCACCCCTCCACTTT. It yields the protein CATSRDRDRVSPLHF.

The J gene is TRBJ1-5, the V gene TRBV6-5, with 10 bases aligning to TRBD1. The CDR3 loop spans 14 amino acids. CDR1 and CDR2 from the germline V gene are MNHEY and SVGAGI. V lost 6 bases and J lost 5; bases outside the gene matches: 4. This CDR3 is CASSRTGGYQPQHF. CDR3 in DNA: TGTGCCAGCAGCAGGACAGGGGGTTATCAGCCCCAGCATTTT.

In its sample, this clone was seen a few times. The chain is built from TRBV19 and TRBJ1-6; no firm D call. In germline, CDR1 is LNHDA, CDR2 SQIVND (reference sequence). The CDR3 is 16 residues long. The V and J ends lost 3 bases and 6 bases respectively, with 15 bases between them. The CDR3 DNA reads as TGTGCCAGTAGTATTTTACAAGCCCGGGGTAATTCACCCCTCCACTTT. The encoded protein is CASSILQARGNSPLHF.

This clone was observed once. J is TRBJ1-4 and V is TRBV5-4; D is undetermined. Trimming left V 4 bases short and J 1 base short, with 17 bases between. This CDR3 is 17 amino acids long. Germline loops: CDR1 SGHNT, CDR2 YYREEE (reference sequence). CDR3 region: CASSNTFGPGTNEKLFF. The CDR3 nucleotides are TGTGCCAGCAGCAATACATTTGGCCCGGGAACTAATGAAAAACTGTTTTTT.

This rearrangement joins TRBV20-1 to TRBJ1-2; 10 nucleotides agree with TRBD1. Trimming took 3 bases from V and 2 from J; bases not matched to a gene: 3. CDR3 length: 14 residues. CDR1 and CDR2 from the germline V gene are DFQATT and SNEGSKA (reference sequence). The CDR3 bases are TGCAGTGCTAGTCTGGGACAGGGGAACTATGGCTACACCTTC. Translating gives CSASLGQGNYGYTF.